Reported below is one T cell receptor beta chain. Antigen specificity is unknown. Assay: immunoSEQ multiplex PCR; the TCRdb copy retains only in-frame clones and omits some. This sample has roughly 2 million clones; just under 95% occur once, and the top ten carry 0.9% to 1.4%. Naive CD8 cells lacked CD45RO and underwent positive selection for CCR7, leaving out terminally differentiated effector memory CD45RA+ cells. Healthy and HIV-negative, the adult donors had no recent acute infections or vaccinations. CDR3 size: 18 residues. Losses at the gene ends were 7 bases for V and 10 bases for J; bases not matched to a gene: 17. Germline CDR1 and CDR2: SGHNT and YENEEA. This sample stems from a study of shared clonotypes between healthy human individuals. Regarding the study as a whole: Tissue TCR repertoires likely differ from these blood-only repertoires. Memory subsets generally showed smaller estimated richness than naive subsets did.

The material sequenced was naive CD8+ T cells sorted from blood. This sequence was found in a man younger than 35 in good health. The chain uses TRBV11-3 and TRBJ1-6, with TRBD1 matching over 12 bases. This CDR3 is CASKPGDRGPWVRSPLHF. The CDR3 DNA is TGTGCCAGCAAACCCGGGGACAGGGGGCCGTGGGTTAGGTCACCCCTCCACTTT.